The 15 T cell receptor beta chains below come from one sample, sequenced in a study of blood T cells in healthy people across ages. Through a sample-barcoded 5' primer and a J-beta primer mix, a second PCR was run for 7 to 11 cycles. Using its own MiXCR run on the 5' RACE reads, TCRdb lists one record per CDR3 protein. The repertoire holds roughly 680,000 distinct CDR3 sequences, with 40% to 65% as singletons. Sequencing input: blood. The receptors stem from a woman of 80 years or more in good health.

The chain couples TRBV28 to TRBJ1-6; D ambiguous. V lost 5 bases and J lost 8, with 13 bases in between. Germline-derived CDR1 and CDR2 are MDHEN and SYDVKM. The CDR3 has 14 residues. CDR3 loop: CASSDPQTHSPLHF. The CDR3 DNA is TGTGCCAGCAGTGACCCCCAAACCCATTCACCCCTCCACTTT.

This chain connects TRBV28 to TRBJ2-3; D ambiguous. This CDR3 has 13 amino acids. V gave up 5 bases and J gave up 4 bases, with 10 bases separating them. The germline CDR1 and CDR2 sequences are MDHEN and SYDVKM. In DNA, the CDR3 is TGTGCCAGCAGTCGCGGACCCTCAGATACGCAGTATTTT. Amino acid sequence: CASSRGPSDTQYF.

The CDR3 DNA sequence: TGCAGCGTCACTCGAGGACAGGGCTACGAGCAGTACTTC. Protein product: CSVTRGQGYEQYF. The rearrangement joins TRBV29-1 to TRBJ2-4; TRBD1 aligns across 8 bases. The J call may be faulty, since TRBJ2-7 better matches the DNA end. The germline gives CDR1 SQVTM, CDR2 ANQGSEA. This CDR3 has 13 amino acids.

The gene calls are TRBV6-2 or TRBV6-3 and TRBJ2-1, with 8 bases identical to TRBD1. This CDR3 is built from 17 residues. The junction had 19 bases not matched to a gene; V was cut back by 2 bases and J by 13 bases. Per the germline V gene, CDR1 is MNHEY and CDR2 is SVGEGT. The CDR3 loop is CASSYGVVRGPRETQFF. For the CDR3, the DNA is TGTGCCAGCAGTTACGGTGTCGTCAGGGGGCCTCGGGAGACCCAGTTCTTC.

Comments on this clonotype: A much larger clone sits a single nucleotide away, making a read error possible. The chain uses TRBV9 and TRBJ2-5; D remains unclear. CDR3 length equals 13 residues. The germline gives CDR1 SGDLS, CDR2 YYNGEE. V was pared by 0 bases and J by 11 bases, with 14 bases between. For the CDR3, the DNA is TGTGCCAGCAGCGTAGGTTTAGTTAATGAGCAGTACTTC. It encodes CASSVGLVNEQYF.

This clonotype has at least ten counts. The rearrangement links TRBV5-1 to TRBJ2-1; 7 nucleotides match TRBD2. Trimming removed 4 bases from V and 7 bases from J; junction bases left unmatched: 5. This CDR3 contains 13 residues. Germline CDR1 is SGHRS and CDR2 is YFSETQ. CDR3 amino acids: CASSVGRENEQFF. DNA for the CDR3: TGCGCCAGCAGCGTGGGGCGGGAGAATGAGCAGTTCTTC. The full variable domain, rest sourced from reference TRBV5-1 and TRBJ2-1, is KAGVTQTPRYLIKTRGQQVTLSCSPISGHRSVSWYQQTPGQGLQFLFEYFSETQRNKGNFPGRFSGRQFSNSRSEMNVSTLELGDSALYLCASSVGRENEQFFGPGTRLTVL.

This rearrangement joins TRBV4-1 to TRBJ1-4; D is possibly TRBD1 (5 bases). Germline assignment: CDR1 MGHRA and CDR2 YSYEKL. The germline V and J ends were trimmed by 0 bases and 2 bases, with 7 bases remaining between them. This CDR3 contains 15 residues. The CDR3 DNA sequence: TGCGCCAGCAGCCAAGAGAGGGACACTAATGAAAAACTGTTTTTT. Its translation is CASSQERDTNEKLFF.

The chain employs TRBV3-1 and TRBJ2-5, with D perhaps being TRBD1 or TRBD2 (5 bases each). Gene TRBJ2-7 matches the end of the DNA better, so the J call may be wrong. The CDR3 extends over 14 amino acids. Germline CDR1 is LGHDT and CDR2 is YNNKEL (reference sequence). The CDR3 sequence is CASSQAGSPYEQYF. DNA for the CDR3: TGTGCCAGCAGCCAAGCAGGGAGTCCCTACGAGCAGTACTTC.

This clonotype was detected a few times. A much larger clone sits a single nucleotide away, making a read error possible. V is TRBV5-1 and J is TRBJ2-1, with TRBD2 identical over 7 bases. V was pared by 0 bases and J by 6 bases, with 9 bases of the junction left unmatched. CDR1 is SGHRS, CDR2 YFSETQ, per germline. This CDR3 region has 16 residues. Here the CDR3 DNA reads TGCGCCAGCAGCTTGGTGGGGCGGGAGATCGGCAATGAGCAGTTCTTC. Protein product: CASSLVGREIGNEQFF.

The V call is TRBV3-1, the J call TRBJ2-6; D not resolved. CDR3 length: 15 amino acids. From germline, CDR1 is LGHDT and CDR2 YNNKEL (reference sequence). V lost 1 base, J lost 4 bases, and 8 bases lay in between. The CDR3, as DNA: TGTGCCAGCAGCCAAGCTCATCGCGGGGCCAACGTCCTGACTTTC. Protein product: CASSQAHRGANVLTF.

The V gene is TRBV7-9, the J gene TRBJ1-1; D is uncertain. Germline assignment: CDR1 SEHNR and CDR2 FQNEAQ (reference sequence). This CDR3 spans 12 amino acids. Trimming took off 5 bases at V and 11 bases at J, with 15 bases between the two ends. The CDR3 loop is CASSLLPDGAFF. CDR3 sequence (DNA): TGTGCCAGCAGCCTACTTCCGGACGGTGCTTTCTTT.

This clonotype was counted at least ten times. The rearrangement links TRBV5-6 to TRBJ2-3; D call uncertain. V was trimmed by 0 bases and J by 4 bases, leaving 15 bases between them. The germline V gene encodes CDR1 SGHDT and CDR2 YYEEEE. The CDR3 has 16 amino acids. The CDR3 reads CASSLGIGWSPDTQYF. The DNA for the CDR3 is TGTGCCAGCAGCTTGGGGATAGGCTGGAGCCCAGATACGCAGTATTTT.

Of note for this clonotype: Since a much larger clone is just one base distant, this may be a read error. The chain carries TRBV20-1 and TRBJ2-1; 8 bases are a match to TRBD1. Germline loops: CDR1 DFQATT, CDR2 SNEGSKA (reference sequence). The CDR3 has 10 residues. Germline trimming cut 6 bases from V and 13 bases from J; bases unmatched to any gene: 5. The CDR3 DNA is TGCAGTGCACGACAGGGGCCCCAGTTCTTC. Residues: CSARQGPQFF.

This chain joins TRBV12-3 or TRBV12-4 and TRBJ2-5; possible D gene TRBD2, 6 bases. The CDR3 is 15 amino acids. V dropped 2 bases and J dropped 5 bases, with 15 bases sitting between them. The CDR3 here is CASSLRDHGGETQYF. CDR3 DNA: TGTGCCAGCAGTTTAAGGGACCACGGAGGGGAGACCCAGTACTTC.

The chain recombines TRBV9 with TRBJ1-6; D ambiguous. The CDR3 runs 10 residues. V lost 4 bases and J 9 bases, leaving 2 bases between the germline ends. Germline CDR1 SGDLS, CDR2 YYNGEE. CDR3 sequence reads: CASSISPLHF. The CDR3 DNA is TGTGCCAGCAGCATTTCACCCCTCCACTTT.